The 21 T cell receptor beta chains in this list originate from one sample, sequenced in a study of shared clonotypes between healthy human individuals. This table comes from immunoSEQ multiplex PCR, and its TCRdb copy is limited to in-frame clones, with some not included. Among 650,000 to 700,000 clones listed, roughly 87% were seen once. The sequenced material came from memory CD8+ T cells from PBMCs. Indicated subset: CD45RO+ cells pooled with CCR7-negative TemRA cells. These receptors were obtained from a man aged 18-30 years in good health. Some clones in this sample may be carry-over from other donors' samples.

The rearrangement joins TRBV27 to TRBJ2-1; D is possibly TRBD1 (5 bases). Trimming pared 5 bases from V and 5 bases from J, leaving 13 bases between. Germline V lookup: CDR1 MNHEY, CDR2 SMNVEV (reference sequence). The CDR3 covers 14 residues. The CDR3 spells CASSPQGSNNEQFF. The CDR3 DNA is TGTGCCAGCAGTCCCCAGGGTTCTAACAATGAGCAGTTCTTC.

This chain connects TRBV19 to TRBJ2-2; 13 positions agree with TRBD2. Germline CDR1 LNHDA, CDR2 SQIVND (reference sequence). The CDR3 spans 15 residues. V gave up 8 bases and J gave up 3 bases; unmatched junction bases: 3. Here the CDR3 DNA reads TGTGCCAGTGCCGGACTAGCGGGAGACACCGGGGAGCTGTTTTTT. Amino acid sequence: CASAGLAGDTGELFF.

This clone was recorded only once. The V call is TRBV7-9, the J call TRBJ2-7, with 9 bases matching TRBD1. Trimming cost V 5 bases and J 4 bases; bases outside gene matches: 15. Germline lookup yields CDR1 SEHNR and CDR2 FQNEAQ (reference sequence). The CDR3 totals 17 residues. Here the CDR3 reads CASSPTPGGQGRYEQYF. The CDR3 DNA reads TGTGCCAGCAGCCCCACCCCCGGAGGACAGGGGCGGTACGAGCAGTACTTC.

The chain joins TRBV19 to TRBJ1-2; 7 bases align to TRBD1. The CDR3 extends over 13 amino acids. Germline assignment: CDR1 LNHDA and CDR2 SQIVND (reference sequence). V lost 9 bases to trimming and J lost 6 bases; unmatched junction nucleotides: 10. CDR3 DNA sequence: TGTGCCAGCCTTAGCGGGACAGAGAATGGCTACACCTTC. It codes for CASLSGTENGYTF.

As concerns this clone: At the DNA level, this CDR3 is encoded by other sequences in the same sample as well. The genes are TRBV9 and TRBJ2-7; tentative D call: TRBD1 (6 bases). There are 14 residues in the CDR3. Trimming pared 0 bases from V and 2 bases from J, leaving 9 bases between. From germline, CDR1 is SGDLS and CDR2 YYNGEE. The CDR3 DNA reads as TGTGCCAGCAGCGTAGGCCAGGGGCCCTACGAGCAGTACTTC. Translating it yields CASSVGQGPYEQYF.

This sequence joins TRBV6-5 and TRBJ2-1, with D tentatively TRBD1 (6 bases). The CDR3 has 15 residues. Germline-derived CDR1 and CDR2 are MNHEY and SVGAGI. The V and J ends lost 6 bases and 2 bases respectively, with 14 bases between them. The CDR3 here is CASSSDRWTYNEQFF. CDR3 nucleotide sequence: TGTGCCAGCAGCTCCGACAGGTGGACCTACAATGAGCAGTTCTTC.

Comment on this clone: A read error may explain this, as a much larger clone is one base away. The chain recombines TRBV9 with TRBJ2-1; D is possibly TRBD2 (6 bases). Trimming pared 5 bases from V and 0 bases from J, leaving 12 bases between. From germline, CDR1 is SGDLS and CDR2 YYNGEE. The CDR3 runs to 15 residues. In nucleotides, the CDR3 is TGTGCCAGCAGTAGGGCGGGGAGCTCCTACAATGAGCAGTTCTTC. Its protein is CASSRAGSSYNEQFF.

The sample holds a few counts of this clone. V usage is TRBV9 and J usage is TRBJ2-7; D might be TRBD2 (5 bases). This CDR3 spans 15 amino acids. From germline, CDR1 is SGDLS and CDR2 YYNGEE. Trimming pared 0 bases from V and 0 bases from J, leaving 10 bases between. The DNA of the CDR3 is TGTGCCAGCAGCGTAGGCGGGCACGCCTCCTACGAGCAGTACTTC. It translates to CASSVGGHASYEQYF.

This chain links TRBV4-1 with TRBJ1-6; the D gene is possibly TRBD1 (5 bases). The V gene lost 1 base and the J gene lost 9 bases, with 25 bases spanning the gap. The CDR3 runs to 19 residues. Germline assignment: CDR1 MGHRA and CDR2 YSYEKL. CDR3 protein: CASSQVWEFVARVGSPLHF. CDR3 DNA: TGCGCCAGCAGCCAAGTCTGGGAGTTCGTCGCCAGGGTGGGTTCACCCCTCCACTTT.

The chain couples TRBV25-1 to TRBJ2-5; no clear D. The CDR3 spans 13 residues. Per germline, CDR1 MGHDK and CDR2 SYGVNS. V dropped 1 base and J dropped 7 bases, with 10 bases sitting between them. The CDR3 loop is CASSEFERATQYF. DNA for the CDR3: TGTGCCAGCAGTGAATTTGAAAGGGCGACCCAGTACTTC.

This clone turned up a few times. Within the sample, other DNA sequences also encode this same CDR3. This rearrangement joins TRBV7-9 to TRBJ1-1; D gene unclear. This CDR3 spans 12 amino acids. Germline V CDR1 and CDR2: SEHNR, FQNEAQ (reference sequence). The V gene lost 5 bases and the J gene lost 4 bases, with 8 bases spanning the gap. DNA of the CDR3: TGTGCCAGCAGCCTGGGGAGCACTGAAGCTTTCTTT. It translates to CASSLGSTEAFF.

As regards this clone: Since the CDR3 does not end with the conserved phenylalanine or tryptophan, this likely comes from a read error. The genes are TRBV7-9 and TRBJ1-1, with unresolved D. The CDR3 has 15 residues. The germline V gene has CDR1 SEHNR and CDR2 FQNEAQ (reference sequence). Trimming pared 5 bases from V and 3 bases from J, leaving 16 bases between. CDR3 nucleotides: TGTGCCAGCAGCCCGTATAGGGTTAAGGACACTGAAGCTTTCCTT. It encodes CASSPYRVKDTEAFL.

V usage is TRBV14 and J usage is TRBJ2-1, with 11 bases identical to TRBD2. The length of the CDR3 is 14 residues. The germline V gene has CDR1 SGHDN and CDR2 FVKESK. V shed 1 base, J shed 15 bases, and the junction held 8 bases outside the gene matches. This chain's CDR3 is CASSQVLAGGGLFF. DNA of the CDR3: TGTGCCAGCAGCCAAGTGCTAGCGGGAGGAGGGTTGTTCTTC.

The chain couples TRBV5-6 to TRBJ2-2; possible D gene TRBD1, 6 bases. Trimming shortened V by 4 bases and J by 1 base, and 8 bases separated the two germline ends. CDR1 and CDR2 (germline): SGHDT, YYEEEE. There are 14 residues in the CDR3. This CDR3 is CASSPGQNTGELFF. The DNA for the CDR3 is TGTGCCAGCAGCCCGGGACAGAACACCGGGGAGCTGTTTTTT.

This chain links TRBV9 with TRBJ2-4; D might be TRBD1 (5 bases). The length of the CDR3 is 12 residues. Trimming left V 4 bases short and J 16 bases short, with 18 bases between. Germline V lookup: CDR1 SGDLS, CDR2 YYNGEE. The CDR3 DNA reads as TGTGCCAGCAGCCCTAACTTCAGGGTCCTTTACTTC. Translated, it gives CASSPNFRVLYF.

The V and J genes are TRBV19 and TRBJ2-7, with TRBD2 matching 8 bases. The V and J ends lost 2 bases and 7 bases, in that order; junction bases with no gene match: 10. The length of the CDR3 is 15 residues. From germline, CDR1 is LNHDA and CDR2 SQIVND (reference sequence). Written as DNA, the CDR3 is TGTGCCAGTAGTATAAAAGCGGGAGCGATGGAAGAGCAGTACTTC. Translating it yields CASSIKAGAMEEQYF.

The rearrangement joins TRBV5-8 to TRBJ1-2; D call uncertain. The length of the CDR3 is 15 residues. The germline V and J ends were trimmed by 4 bases and 8 bases, with 21 bases remaining between them. Germline assignment: CDR1 SGHTS and CDR2 YDEGEE. CDR3 DNA sequence: TGTGCCAGCAGCCCGAGGACTGAAAAGGGTAGGGGCTACACCTTC. As protein: CASSPRTEKGRGYTF.

J is TRBJ2-7 and V is TRBV7-9, with D tentatively TRBD2 (7 bases). The ends were cut back, 0 bases at V and 12 bases at J, with 18 bases in the middle. CDR1 and CDR2 from the germline V gene are SEHNR and FQNEAQ (reference sequence). The CDR3 loop spans 14 amino acids. CDR3 DNA sequence: TGTGCCAGCAGCTTAGCGGAGAGGGGGGGCGCTCGGTACTTC. Protein sequence: CASSLAERGGARYF.

This chain joins TRBV4-1 and TRBJ1-1; weak D call: TRBD1 (5 bases). This CDR3 is 14 amino acids long. CDR1 is MGHRA, CDR2 YSYEKL, per germline. Trimming removed 6 bases from V and 5 bases from J, with 16 bases in between. The DNA of the CDR3 is TGCGCCAGCAGACCCACACCCCAGGGAACTGAAGCTTTCTTT. Its translation: CASRPTPQGTEAFF.

The chain employs TRBV28 and TRBJ1-5; D is perhaps TRBD1 (5 bases). Germline V CDR1 and CDR2: MDHEN, SYDVKM. There are 20 residues in the CDR3. Trimming stripped 2 bases from V and 3 bases from J, with 26 bases between. The CDR3 loop reads CASSLPTGGVREPFNQPQHF. CDR3 DNA sequence: TGTGCCAGCAGTTTACCGACGGGGGGGGTGAGGGAACCTTTCAATCAGCCCCAGCATTTT.

In nucleotides, the CDR3 is TGCAGCGTTTCGGCTGCGAACATTCAGTACTTC. Protein: CSVSAANIQYF. The chain is built from TRBV29-1 and TRBJ2-4; D gene uncertain. Looked up from germline, CDR1 is SQVTM and CDR2 is ANQGSEA. The CDR3 consists of 11 residues. V gave up 5 bases and J gave up 7 bases, with 9 bases separating them.